This TCR beta chain was retrieved from a study of Ad26.COV2.S vaccination and SARS-CoV-2 variants. Study-wide results and caveats: The placebo group had lower spike-specific TCR breadth than the vaccine recipients did. Recipients of either vaccine or placebo displayed similar breadth of non-spike TCRs.

Regarding treatment: roughly 18 received Ad26.COV2.S at low or high dose, single or two shots; roughly 5 received placebo; per-sample allocation not given. Sampling was done on day 63 after the first vaccine or placebo injection. Some clones are missing from TCRdb's copy, which holds only in-frame ones; the method was immunoSEQ multiplex PCR. The sample has about 410,000 clones, about 90% seen once. Concerning this clone itself: The target antigen is unknown.

Germline V gives CDR1 MDHEN, CDR2 SYDVKM. Trimming cost V 7 bases and J 2 bases, with 9 bases left between them. This CDR3 has 14 amino acids. This sample comprised peripheral blood, obtained in a trial of Ad26.COV2.S vaccine versus placebo. The rearrangement links TRBV28 to TRBJ2-6; D is unresolved. This TCR was sampled from a person between 18 and 65 years old who received the Ad26.COV2.S COVID-19 vaccine or a placebo. The CDR3 here is CASTPGPGANVLTF. The CDR3 bases are TGTGCCAGCACGCCCGGGCCTGGGGCCAACGTCCTGACTTTC.